The 26 T cell receptor beta chains presented below share a single source sample, sequenced in a study of T-cell reconstitution after alpha-beta-depleted transplantation in children. The TCRbeta library was prepared with unique molecular identifiers. One entry per CDR3 protein results from TCRdb running MiXCR on the PCR reads. The data contain some 490,000 distinct CDR3 sequences, around 12% of them seen just once; the ten biggest clones take up around 6%. Sequenced material: PBMCs from the stem cell graft donor, taken from the stem cell graft. These TCRs come from a human donor who donated a stem cell graft to a child with combined immunodeficiency.

This clonotype was found a few times. J is TRBJ2-5 and V is TRBV12-3 or TRBV12-4, with D possibly being TRBD1 (6 bases). Trimming pared 6 bases from V and 7 bases from J, leaving 24 bases between. The CDR3 extends over 16 amino acids. This CDR3 is CASSPAPGSGARTQYF. The CDR3 nucleotides read TGTGCCAGCAGCCCCGCTCCGGGATCAGGGGCGCGGACCCAGTACTTC.

This clonotype was found many times. The chain couples TRBV14 to TRBJ2-7; 9 nucleotides line up with TRBD2. The CDR3 is 15 residues long. V dropped 1 base and J dropped 4; count of bases not matched to a gene: 5. Germline CDR1 SGHDN, CDR2 FVKESK. The CDR3 loop reads CASSQGLAGPYEQYF. The CDR3 nucleotides read TGTGCCAGCAGCCAAGGGCTAGCGGGACCATACGAGCAGTACTTC.

This clonotype was found a few times. This chain connects TRBV2 to TRBJ2-1; TRBD2 matches 11 bases. Germline lookup yields CDR1 SNHLY and CDR2 FYNNEI. J lost 5 bases, V lost 3 bases, and 0 bases had no gene match. The CDR3 is 14 amino acids. The CDR3 nucleotides are TGTGCCAGCAGTGATAGCGGGAGGGACAATGAGCAGTTCTTC. It codes for CASSDSGRDNEQFF.

In this sample, this clonotype turned up a few times. This chain links TRBV27 with TRBJ2-2, with 8 bases aligning to TRBD1. This CDR3 contains 17 residues. Unmatched junction bases numbered 17, after V lost 6 bases and J lost 8 bases. Per the germline V gene, CDR1 is MNHEY and CDR2 is SMNVEV (reference sequence). CDR3 protein: CASRPWETGALQGELFF. CDR3 DNA: TGTGCCAGCAGACCTTGGGAGACAGGGGCCTTACAAGGGGAGCTGTTTTTT.

This clonotype showed up just a few times. The chain employs TRBV10-3 and TRBJ1-4; TRBD1 aligns across 7 bases. In germline, CDR1 is ENHRY, CDR2 SYGVKD. The CDR3 extends over 13 amino acids. With V trimmed by 7 bases and J by 5 bases, 4 bases remained unmatched. The CDR3 is CAITGGPNEKLFF. The CDR3 DNA reads TGTGCCATCACAGGGGGTCCCAATGAAAAACTGTTTTTT.

This clonotype was counted a few times. Just one base apart from a much larger clone, this may be a read error. J is TRBJ2-3 and V is TRBV7-2; no reliable D call. In germline, CDR1 is SGHTA, CDR2 FQGNSA. V dropped 4 bases and J dropped 0 bases, with 8 bases sitting between them. The CDR3 is 14 amino acids. The CDR3 DNA follows: TGTGCCAGCAGCTCCATGACTAGCACAGATACGCAGTATTTT. Its protein is CASSSMTSTDTQYF.

The chain uses TRBV4-3 and TRBJ2-3, with a tentative D call TRBD2 (6 bases). The V end lost 5 bases, the J end lost 8 bases, and 20 bases lay between the germline ends. The V gene's germline CDR1 is LGHNA and CDR2 YSLEER. The CDR3 spans 15 residues. The CDR3 protein is CASSSESGVFGTQYF. The CDR3 DNA sequence: TGCGCCAGCAGCAGTGAGTCGGGAGTATTCGGTACGCAGTATTTT.

This clonotype was seen a handful of times. This chain uses TRBV12-3 or TRBV12-4 with TRBJ2-1; 7 bases map to TRBD1. This CDR3 has 17 amino acids. J lost 7 bases, V lost 6 bases, and 18 bases had no gene match. CDR3 sequence reads: CASSQVSGTDNLNEQFF. The DNA of the CDR3 is TGTGCCAGCAGCCAAGTTTCCGGGACAGACAATTTGAATGAGCAGTTCTTC.

This clonotype was detected ten times or more. The chain uses TRBV2 and TRBJ1-1; 7 positions match TRBD1. The germline V gene encodes CDR1 SNHLY and CDR2 FYNNEI. This CDR3 region has 16 residues. V shed 3 bases, J shed 0 bases, and the junction held 7 bases outside the gene matches. The CDR3 loop is CASSEGRGPLNTEAFF. CDR3 nucleotide sequence: TGTGCCAGCAGTGAGGGGAGGGGGCCCCTGAACACTGAAGCTTTCTTT.

There are a few counts of this clonotype. The chain links TRBV6-2 or TRBV6-3 to TRBJ2-6; D might be TRBD1 (5 bases). CDR3 length: 18 amino acids. CDR1 is MNHEY, CDR2 SVGEGT, per germline. V was pared by 0 bases and J by 1 base, with 13 bases between. This CDR3 reads CASSYSNGWTSGANVLTF. Here the CDR3 DNA reads TGTGCCAGCAGTTACTCGAACGGATGGACATCTGGGGCCAACGTCCTGACTTTC.

The V call is TRBV9, the J call TRBJ2-3; tentative D call: TRBD2 (6 bases). The CDR3 loop spans 11 amino acids. Trimming pared 7 bases from V and 6 bases from J, leaving 9 bases between. Germline values: CDR1 SGDLS, CDR2 YYNGEE. The CDR3 bases are TGTGCCAGCGGAGGGGTCGATACGCAGTATTTT. Residues: CASGGVDTQYF.

This clonotype has ten or more counts. The gene calls are TRBV20-1 and TRBJ2-5, with 11 bases aligning to TRBD2. The CDR3 is 18 residues long. CDR1 is DFQATT, CDR2 SNEGSKA, per germline (reference sequence). J lost 2 bases, V lost 5 bases, and 16 bases had no gene match. The CDR3 protein is CSAGDGSGRATEQETQYF. CDR3 DNA: TGCAGTGCTGGCGATGGTAGCGGGAGGGCCACTGAACAAGAGACCCAGTACTTC.

This clonotype was seen only once. A much bigger clone sits one base away, suggesting this may be a read error. The chain recombines TRBV29-1 with TRBJ2-1; D is unclear. There are 11 residues in the CDR3. Germline V gives CDR1 SQVTM, CDR2 ANQGSEA. Deletions cut 1 base from V and 14 bases from J, with 12 bases between. The CDR3 sequence: CSVEVTVEEFF. The CDR3 region has the DNA TGCAGCGTTGAAGTTACGGTAGAGGAGTTCTTC.

This clonotype was found many times. The V gene is TRBV30, the J gene TRBJ2-1, with 7 bases that match TRBD1. V gave up 1 base and J gave up 0 bases; unmatched junction bases: 3. This CDR3 has 15 residues. Germline CDR1 and CDR2: GTSNPN and SVGIG (reference sequence). The CDR3 sequence: CAWSGGQSSYNEQFF. The CDR3 coding sequence is TGTGCCTGGAGTGGGGGACAGAGCTCCTACAATGAGCAGTTCTTC.

The CDR3 region has the DNA TGCAGTGCCACACCCCGGGACAGACAAGCAGTAAATAGCAATCAGCCCCAGCATTTT. As protein: CSATPRDRQAVNSNQPQHF. The rearrangement uses TRBV20-1 and TRBJ1-5; 7 bases match TRBD1. The V segment lost 6 bases and the J segment 0 bases; nucleotides outside the gene matches: 20. Germline loops: CDR1 DFQATT, CDR2 SNEGSKA (reference sequence). The length of the CDR3 is 19 residues.

This clonotype has only a few counts. The chain is built from TRBV6-1 and TRBJ2-7, with 9 bases aligning to TRBD2. V trimming: 6 bases; J trimming: 3 bases; junction bases outside the gene matches: 3. From germline, CDR1 is MNHNS and CDR2 SASEGT. This CDR3 comprises 13 residues. Written as DNA, the CDR3 is TGTGCCAGCAGGACTAGCGGTGACTACGAGCAGTACTTC. It specifies CASRTSGDYEQYF.

This clonotype has only a few counts. This chain joins TRBV3-1 and TRBJ1-5; D is unresolved. Germline-derived CDR1 and CDR2 are LGHDT and YNNKEL (reference sequence). The CDR3 is 15 amino acids. V was pared by 0 bases and J by 7 bases, with 13 bases between. The CDR3 region is CASSQDLVEGQPQHF. CDR3 nucleotides: TGTGCCAGCAGCCAAGATCTTGTAGAGGGACAGCCCCAGCATTTT. Based on the CDR3 plus reference TRBV3-1 and TRBJ1-5, the full variable domain is DTAVSQTPKYLVTQMGNDKSIKCEQNLGHDTMYWYKQDSKKFLKIMFSYNNKELIINETVPNRFSPKSPDKAHLNLHINSLELGDSAVYFCASSQDLVEGQPQHFGDGTRLSIL.

The chain links TRBV10-3 to TRBJ1-5; possibly TRBD1 for D (5 bases). Trimming left V 4 bases short and J 4 bases short, with 20 bases between. In germline, CDR1 is ENHRY, CDR2 SYGVKD. This CDR3 spans 17 amino acids. The CDR3 is CAISGELAGAYNQPQHF. In DNA, the CDR3 is TGTGCCATCAGTGGGGAGCTGGCCGGGGCGTATAATCAGCCCCAGCATTTT.

This clonotype has just a few counts. This chain uses TRBV12-3 or TRBV12-4 with TRBJ2-1; D is perhaps TRBD2 (6 bases). The CDR3 loop spans 12 amino acids. V was clipped by 5 bases and J by 15 bases, with 17 bases between them. The CDR3 region has the DNA TGTGCCAGCAGTACCCGGGACTCCCTGGGGTTCTTC. This translates into CASSTRDSLGFF.

With regard to this clonotype: A read error is possible here, since a much larger clone lies one base away. This chain joins TRBV20-1 and TRBJ2-5; TRBD2 matches 11 bases. CDR3 length: 17 residues. From germline, CDR1 is DFQATT and CDR2 SNEGSKA (reference sequence). CDR3 amino acids: CCARDPMTSGIQETQYF. In DNA form, the CDR3 reads TGCTGTGCTAGAGATCCAATGACTAGCGGGATACAAGAGACCCAGTACTTC.

The chain has TRBV29-1 and TRBJ1-1, with no clear D. V dropped 4 bases and J dropped 1 base, with 16 bases sitting between them. The V gene's germline CDR1 is SQVTM and CDR2 ANQGSEA. The CDR3 covers 15 residues. CDR3 coding DNA: TGCAGCGTTGGTTTGTCGTACGAGAGGAACACTGAAGCTTTCTTT. Protein: CSVGLSYERNTEAFF.

V gene TRBV12-3 or TRBV12-4 combines with J gene TRBJ2-3; TRBD2 agrees at 9 bases. V trimming: 2 bases; J trimming: 2 bases; junction bases outside the gene matches: 5. CDR3 length equals 16 residues. The CDR3 here is CASSLRRGGITDTQYF. The CDR3, as DNA: TGTGCCAGCAGTTTAAGGCGGGGGGGAATCACAGATACGCAGTATTTT.

This clonotype was counted at least ten times. V usage is TRBV5-1 and J usage is TRBJ1-1; D is possibly TRBD1 (5 bases). The V end was cut by 4 bases, the J end by 0 bases, with 10 bases between. This CDR3 region has 14 residues. From germline, CDR1 is SGHRS and CDR2 YFSETQ. The CDR3: CASSITGLNTEAFF. DNA of the CDR3: TGCGCCAGCAGCATTACAGGTCTGAACACTGAAGCTTTCTTT.

This clonotype was found a few times. CDR3 sequence: CAWSARLLEQFF. Here the CDR3 DNA reads TGTGCCTGGAGTGCAAGGTTGCTCGAGCAGTTCTTC. The genes are TRBV30 and TRBJ2-1; D remains unclear. Trimming removed 1 base from V and 10 bases from J, with 11 bases in between. Germline-derived CDR1 and CDR2 are GTSNPN and SVGIG (reference sequence). The CDR3 runs to 12 residues.

This clonotype came up a few times. This rearrangement joins TRBV4-3 to TRBJ1-1, with D possibly TRBD1 on 5 matching bases. Germline assignment: CDR1 LGHNA and CDR2 YSLEER. Trimming stripped 1 base from V and 3 bases from J, with 6 bases between. This CDR3 spans 13 amino acids. CDR3 sequence (DNA): TGCGCCAGCAGCCAAGTAGGGGACACTGAAGCTTTCTTT. This sequence encodes CASSQVGDTEAFF.

This clonotype occurred a few times. This clone may be a read error of a much larger clone one base away. The chain links TRBV7-3 to TRBJ2-7; 7 nucleotides align to TRBD1. Germline lookup yields CDR1 SGHTA and CDR2 FQGTGA. The CDR3 has 15 residues. In nucleotides, the CDR3 is TGTGCCATCAGCAAACAGGGGAGTCCCAACTACGAGCAGTACTTC. It yields the protein CAISKQGSPNYEQYF.